These T cell receptor beta chains were read from a single sample in a study of neurological immune-mediated disorders. From the 5' RACE reads, TCRdb called clonotypes with MiXCR, one entry per CDR3 protein. The table includes around 30,000 distinct CDR3 sequences, over 2% detected once. The sequenced sample was PBMCs. Receptors originate from a woman aged 45-59 years with multiple sclerosis. The CDR3 runs from the conserved cysteine through the conserved F or W. The D gene is left open where the match is weak. The listing skips clone size in some rows; elsewhere it reads once, few, many or a size class.

DNA: TGCAGTGCAATGACAGCATCCACCGGGGAGCTGTTTTTT; CDR3: CSAMTASTGELFF; size: few; D: -; J: TRBJ2-2; V: TRBV20-1
DNA: TGTGCCAGCAGCTCCAGCCACTACCAAGAGACCCAGTACTTC; CDR3: CASSSSHYQETQYF; size: few; D: -; J: TRBJ2-5; V: TRBV7-3
DNA: TGTGCCAGCAGCTTAGACAGGAGTGAAGCTTTCTTT; CDR3: CASSLDRSEAFF; size: many; D: -; J: TRBJ1-1; V: TRBV7-9
DNA: TGTGCCAGCAGCCCCCGAGGGGGACCGGGACAGAACTATGGCTACACCTTC; CDR3: CASSPRGGPGQNYGYTF; size: many; D: TRBD1; J: TRBJ1-2; V: TRBV7-3
DNA: TGCGCCAGCAGCCAAGACTCCGTTGGGAATTCACCCCTCCACTTT; CDR3: CASSQDSVGNSPLHF; size: many; D: -; J: TRBJ1-6; V: TRBV4-3
DNA: TGTGCCACCCAGCGGGAGCTCTACAATGAGCAGTTCTTC; CDR3: CATQRELYNEQFF; size: many; D: TRBD2; J: TRBJ2-1; V: TRBV24-1
DNA: TGTGCCAGCAGTGACCGGACTAAGGGGTACACCGGGGAGCTGTTTTTT; CDR3: CASSDRTKGYTGELFF; size: many; D: -; J: TRBJ2-2; V: TRBV6-5
DNA: TGCAGTGCTAGAGGGGGGTACGAGCAGTACTTC; CDR3: CSARGGYEQYF; size: many; D: -; J: TRBJ2-7; V: TRBV20-1
DNA: TGTGCCAGCAGCCCCTCGACAGGGGACACGCAGTATTTT; CDR3: CASSPSTGDTQYF; size: many; D: TRBD1; J: TRBJ2-3; V: TRBV12-3/TRBV12-4
DNA: TGTGCCAGCAGCCAGGCGGGACAGGGGGCCTACGAGCAGTACTTC; CDR3: CASSQAGQGAYEQYF; size: many; D: TRBD1; J: TRBJ2-7; V: TRBV7-9
DNA: TGCGCCAGCAGCCAGGACAGGACTAGCACAGATACGCAGTATTTT; CDR3: CASSQDRTSTDTQYF; size: many; D: TRBD1; J: TRBJ2-3; V: TRBV5-1
DNA: TGCAGCGTTGGATGGGGACTAGCGAACAATGAGCAGTTCTTC; CDR3: CSVGWGLANNEQFF; size: many; D: TRBD2; J: TRBJ2-1; V: TRBV29-1
DNA: TGTGCCACCCCCTTCGACCCAGGCGGGAATCAGCCCCAGAATTTT; CDR3: CATPFDPGGNQPQNF; size: -; D: -; J: TRBJ1-5; V: TRBV21-1
DNA: TGTGCCAGCAGCATGTCCGGGACTAGCGGGAGGGCGGGAAACATTCAGTACTTC; CDR3: CASSMSGTSGRAGNIQYF; size: many; D: TRBD2; J: TRBJ2-4; V: TRBV2
DNA: TGTGCCAGCAGTACCACAGCGGATACGCAGTATTTT; CDR3: CASSTTADTQYF; size: many; D: -; J: TRBJ2-3; V: TRBV2
DNA: TGTGCCAGCAGCGTAGGGAACTCCCTCGGCGACGAGCAGTACTTC; CDR3: CASSVGNSLGDEQYF; size: many; D: -; J: TRBJ2-7; V: TRBV9
DNA: TGTGCCAGCTCACCCGGACAGGGGGGCGCTGAAGCTTTCTTT; CDR3: CASSPGQGGAEAFF; size: many; D: TRBD1; J: TRBJ1-1; V: TRBV18
DNA: TGTGCCAGCGCGGTTGGGAGCACAGATACGCAGTATTTT; CDR3: CASAVGSTDTQYF; size: many; D: -; J: TRBJ2-3; V: TRBV9
DNA: TGCAGTGGGTTAGAGGGGCTTCAGGACAGGGGAGTTTCACCCCTCAACTTT; CDR3: CSGLEGLQDRGVSPLNF; size: few; D: TRBD1; J: TRBJ1-6; V: TRBV20-1
DNA: TGTGCCAGCAGTCCGTGGACAGGCCAGCCCCAGCATTTT; CDR3: CASSPWTGQPQHF; size: many; D: TRBD1; J: TRBJ1-5; V: TRBV27
DNA: TGTGCCAGCAGTTTATCGGGGATCTCTGGGGCCAACGTCCTGACTTTC; CDR3: CASSLSGISGANVLTF; size: many; D: -; J: TRBJ2-6; V: TRBV27
DNA: TGTGCCAGCTCACCACAGTTACGGAGCCTCTCTGGAAACACCATATATTTT; CDR3: CASSPQLRSLSGNTIYF; size: many; D: -; J: TRBJ1-3; V: TRBV18
DNA: TGCAGCGTTGCGAGACAGGGGAGCTATGGCTACACCTTC; CDR3: CSVARQGSYGYTF; size: many; D: TRBD1; J: TRBJ1-2; V: TRBV29-1
DNA: TGTGCCAGCAGTCCGGGTCCCTCGGTGGGGACCCAGTACTTC; CDR3: CASSPGPSVGTQYF; size: many; D: -; J: TRBJ2-5; V: TRBV12-3/TRBV12-4
DNA: TGTGCCAGCAGCCTTAATTCACCCCTCAACTTT; CDR3: CASSLNSPLNF; size: many; D: -; J: TRBJ1-6; V: TRBV7-9
DNA: TGCAGTGCTAGACGAGGGGGCAGTGATGAAAAACTGTTTTTT; CDR3: CSARRGGSDEKLFF; size: many; D: TRBD1; J: TRBJ1-4; V: TRBV20-1
DNA: TGCAGTCCGGGTGGGGGGACAGGGCACTATGGCTACACCTTC; CDR3: CSPGGGTGHYGYTF; size: many; D: TRBD1; J: TRBJ1-2; V: TRBV20-1
DNA: TGCGCCAGCAGCCCGGCGGGCCGGGGAGCCTACGAGCAGTACTTC; CDR3: CASSPAGRGAYEQYF; size: many; D: -; J: TRBJ2-7; V: TRBV5-1
DNA: TGCGCCAGCAGCCTTAGCGGGGGGGACAATGAGCAGTTCTTC; CDR3: CASSLSGGDNEQFF; size: many; D: TRBD2; J: TRBJ2-1; V: TRBV5-1
DNA: TGTGCCAGCAGCCTAGCGGGAGGGACCCTAGCCAAAAACATTCAGTACTTC; CDR3: CASSLAGGTLAKNIQYF; size: many; D: TRBD2; J: TRBJ2-4; V: TRBV6-6
DNA: TGCAGTGCTAGAGATGTAGGGTCTCTCCACGAGCAGTACTTC; CDR3: CSARDVGSLHEQYF; size: many; D: -; J: TRBJ2-7; V: TRBV20-1
DNA: TGTGCCAGCAGAGGGGTAGCTGGGGCCAACGTCCTGACTTTC; CDR3: CASRGVAGANVLTF; size: many; D: -; J: TRBJ2-6; V: TRBV7-9
DNA: TGTGCTAGCAGCTTAGGGGGACTAGTAGGTTCAGATACGCAGTATTTT; CDR3: CASSLGGLVGSDTQYF; size: many; D: TRBD2; J: TRBJ2-3; V: TRBV7-7
DNA: TGCGCCAGCAGCATGGACAGGGGGCGGTTAGAGACCCAGTACTTC; CDR3: CASSMDRGRLETQYF; size: many; D: TRBD1; J: TRBJ2-5; V: TRBV5-1
DNA: TGTGCCAGCAGCCCCCCCCCGGTCCCGGATACGCAGTATTTT; CDR3: CASSPPPVPDTQYF; size: many; D: -; J: TRBJ2-3; V: TRBV7-2
DNA: TGCAGTGCCCCGGACGTTTTCGATACGCAGTATTTT; CDR3: CSAPDVFDTQYF; size: many; D: -; J: TRBJ2-3; V: TRBV20-1
DNA: TGCAGCGCCGTTTCGACAGGGTACACTGAAGCTTTCTTT; CDR3: CSAVSTGYTEAFF; size: many; D: TRBD1; J: TRBJ1-1; V: TRBV29-1
DNA: TGCAGTGCAATGCGCCTAGTCTCCAATGAGCAGTTCTTC; CDR3: CSAMRLVSNEQFF; size: many; D: -; J: TRBJ2-1; V: TRBV20-1
DNA: TGCGCCAGCAGCTTGGGAGGACAGCAGCAGACCCAGTACTTC; CDR3: CASSLGGQQQTQYF; size: medium-sized; D: -; J: TRBJ2-5; V: TRBV5-1
DNA: TGTGCCAGCAGTCGACCTAACACCCTCGGACAGGGGTTATCCTACGAGCAGTACTTC; CDR3: CASSRPNTLGQGLSYEQYF; size: many; D: TRBD1; J: TRBJ2-7; V: TRBV28
DNA: TGTGCCAACACCCAGGGACCGAACACCGGGGAGCTGTTTTTT; CDR3: CANTQGPNTGELFF; size: many; D: -; J: TRBJ2-2; V: TRBV10-3
DNA: TGCAGTGCTAACCCAGGACAGAGTATGAACACTGAAGCTTTCTTT; CDR3: CSANPGQSMNTEAFF; size: many; D: -; J: TRBJ1-1; V: TRBV20-1
DNA: TGTGCCAGCAGCTCCGCAGGGTTTGGGGGCAATCAGCCCCAGAATTTT; CDR3: CASSSAGFGGNQPQNF; size: few; D: -; J: TRBJ1-5; V: TRBV5-5
DNA: TGCAGTGCTAGGCGTGGGAACGAGCAGTACTTC; CDR3: CSARRGNEQYF; size: many; D: -; J: TRBJ2-7; V: TRBV20-1
DNA: TGTGCCAGCAATACAGGGGGAAAGAACACTGAAGCTTTCTTT; CDR3: CASNTGGKNTEAFF; size: many; D: TRBD1; J: TRBJ1-1; V: TRBV7-9
DNA: TGTGCCAGCAGCTTCGGACAGGGGCAGGGCGAGCAGTACTTC; CDR3: CASSFGQGQGEQYF; size: many; D: TRBD1; J: TRBJ2-7; V: TRBV11-3